This T cell receptor beta chain is from a study of T cell responses to AZD1222 COVID-19 vaccine. Findings and caveats of the study: Baseline serology detected seropositivity in only a handful of AZD1222 recipients. A rise in Spike-specific TCR breadth and depth followed two AZD1222 doses. Vaccine-related CD4 TCRs covered spike, predominating at 160-218 and 743-854. The sample set comprised mostly white British donors with more females, and clonal diversity was possibly underestimated.

A word on this clone: As yet, its antigen is unknown.

The assay was immunoSEQ multiplex PCR, and TCRdb's table has in-frame clones only and misses some. The sample contains about 180,000 clones, 90% of which appear only once. V lost 5 bases to trimming and J lost 2 bases, with 16 bases between them. CDR1 is LNHDA, CDR2 SQIVND, per germline (reference sequence). This CDR3 contains 15 residues. This sequence joins TRBV19 and TRBJ2-7; D may match TRBD1 or TRBD2 (5 bases each). The source is an adult who received the MenACWY meningococcal vaccine as a control. The material sequenced was peripheral blood, taken 28 days after the second dose of the MenACWY control vaccine. As DNA, the CDR3 is TGTGCCAGTAGTTCACGGGACCTAAGAACCTACGAGCAGTACTTC. This sequence encodes CASSSRDLRTYEQYF.